These 29 T cell receptor beta chains were all obtained from the same sample, sequenced in a study of T cells after yellow fever vaccination (dated by TCRdb to the late 2010s). This specimen's treatment or condition label, per the study, means: live attenuated yellow fever vaccine strain. Preparation of the library involved 5' RACE. The instrument was an Illumina HiSeq 2500. Starting from the raw public reads, TCRdb applied fastp trimming at Q25, assembled clones with MiXCR and retained in-frame beta chains. One record per CDR3 amino acid sequence lists the most common genes and DNA. This sample is represented by 360,000 or so distinct CDR3 sequences; roughly 10% of them were singletons. The ten largest clonotypes hold 15% to 20% of the sample. Sequences were derived from PBMCs, sampled on the day of the first yellow fever vaccination. These receptors were collected from a young man who received the YFV17D yellow fever vaccine.

This clonotype was counted a few times. The rearrangement joins TRBV29-1 to TRBJ2-2; D perhaps matches TRBD1 (6 bases). Per the germline V gene, CDR1 is SQVTM and CDR2 is ANQGSEA. CDR3 length: 13 residues. V lost 3 bases, J lost 2 bases, and 7 bases lay in between. The CDR3 reads CSVDRGNTGELFF. The CDR3 coding sequence is TGCAGCGTTGACAGGGGCAACACCGGGGAGCTGTTTTTT.

The chain carries TRBV5-1 and TRBJ2-1, with D perhaps matching TRBD2 (7 bases). This CDR3 region has 14 residues. V was pared by 3 bases and J by 6 bases, with 13 bases between. Germline V gives CDR1 SGHRS, CDR2 YFSETQ. CDR3 region: CASSSPRGGNEQFF. CDR3 bases: TGCGCCAGCAGCTCCCCTAGGGGGGGCAATGAGCAGTTCTTC.

This clonotype has only a few counts. This sequence joins TRBV7-8 and TRBJ1-1; 7 nucleotides match TRBD1. This CDR3 region has 14 residues. V shed 5 bases, J shed 4 bases, and the junction held 7 bases outside the gene matches. Per germline, CDR1 SGHVS and CDR2 FQNEAQ. The CDR3 bases are TGTGCCAGCAGCCCCCGACAGGGACTCACTGAAGCTTTCTTT. The encoded protein is CASSPRQGLTEAFF.

This chain connects TRBV3-1 to TRBJ1-1; D gene ambiguous. Germline CDR1 reads LGHDT; CDR2 reads YNNKEL (reference sequence). The CDR3 consists of 14 residues. Trimming shortened V by 4 bases and J by 2 bases, and 11 bases separated the two germline ends. CDR3 protein: CASSPRLGNTEAFF. The CDR3 DNA reads TGTGCCAGCAGCCCTCGCCTGGGAAACACTGAAGCTTTCTTT.

The chain has TRBV20-1 and TRBJ1-2; D perhaps matches TRBD1 (5 bases). The CDR3 totals 15 residues. Germline V gives CDR1 DFQATT, CDR2 SNEGSKA (reference sequence). Trimming removed 3 bases at V and 5 bases at J, with 19 bases between. CDR3 coding DNA: TGCAGTGCTAGTCAGATCGGACAATCATCTTATGGCTACACCTTC. It translates to CSASQIGQSSYGYTF.

The V gene is TRBV12-3 or TRBV12-4, the J gene TRBJ2-3, with unresolved D. V was cut by 4 bases and J by 6 bases, with 8 bases left in between. The CDR3 has 12 residues. DNA of the CDR3: TGTGCCAGCAGTTGGTCTCCGGATACGCAGTATTTT. Protein product: CASSWSPDTQYF.

This clonotype was seen a few times. The chain has TRBV7-2 and TRBJ2-2, with unresolved D. This CDR3 is built from 13 residues. V gave up 7 bases and J gave up 6 bases, with 12 bases separating them. Germline V gene data show CDR1 as SGHTA and CDR2 as FQGNSA. The CDR3 here is CASTLRLSGELFF. The CDR3 DNA reads TGTGCCAGCACCCTCCGCCTCTCCGGGGAGCTGTTTTTT.

This clonotype was observed a few times. The chain uses TRBV12-3 or TRBV12-4 and TRBJ2-3, with TRBD2 identical over 8 bases. The CDR3 length is 15 residues. With V trimmed by 5 bases and J by 6 bases, 10 bases remained unmatched. The CDR3 nucleotides are TGTGCCAGCAGTGGGGTTAGTAGCGGGGTGGATACGCAGTATTTT. Protein product: CASSGVSSGVDTQYF.

The sample holds a few counts of this clonotype. The chain has TRBV10-3 and TRBJ2-7, with D maybe TRBD1 (7 bases). V was pared by 5 bases and J by 7 bases, with 18 bases between. This CDR3 has 14 amino acids. Per germline, CDR1 ENHRY and CDR2 SYGVKD. The CDR3 spells CAISWEARGDEQYF. The DNA for the CDR3 is TGTGCCATCAGTTGGGAGGCCAGGGGGGATGAGCAGTACTTC.

The chain couples TRBV7-3 to TRBJ2-2, with TRBD1 as a possible D gene (6 bases). CDR3 length: 14 amino acids. Trimming pared 8 bases from V and 1 base from J, leaving 11 bases between. The germline V gene encodes CDR1 SGHTA and CDR2 FQGTGA. The CDR3 region is CASEVQGNTGELFF. The CDR3 bases are TGTGCCAGCGAGGTACAGGGGAACACCGGGGAGCTGTTTTTT.

To note about this clonotype: A much larger clonotype is one base distant, so this may be a read error. This chain's CDR3 is CASSLETGRHLHF. CDR3 bases: TGTGCCAGCAGTCTCGAGACAGGGAGACACCTCCACTTT. The chain recombines TRBV27 with TRBJ1-6; 7 bases match TRBD1. The length of the CDR3 is 13 residues. J was trimmed by 15 bases and V by 5 bases; bases with no gene match: 10. Germline V gene sequence: CDR1 MNHEY, CDR2 SMNVEV (reference sequence).

The J gene is TRBJ2-5, the V gene TRBV11-2, with D perhaps given as TRBD1 or TRBD2 (5 bases each). V shed 3 bases and J shed 3 bases, with 20 bases lying between them. Looked up from germline, CDR1 is SGHAT and CDR2 is FQNNGV. The CDR3 loop spans 17 amino acids. In DNA form, the CDR3 reads TGTGCCAGCAGCTTGGGGCAGGTGGAGGTCGGGGAAGAGACCCAGTACTTC. Encoded protein: CASSLGQVEVGEETQYF.

This clonotype occurred once. J is TRBJ1-3 and V is TRBV9, with D possibly TRBD1 on 6 matching bases. With 2 bases removed from V and 2 bases from J, the gap between germline ends came to 20 bases. There are 18 residues in the CDR3. Germline V gene lookup returns CDR1 SGDLS and CDR2 YYNGEE. Here the CDR3 reads CASSVFPEAGTTGNTIYF. In DNA form, the CDR3 reads TGTGCCAGCAGCGTGTTCCCCGAAGCAGGGACAACTGGAAACACCATATATTTT.

V is TRBV6-4 and J is TRBJ2-1; D may be TRBD2 (7 bases). The germline V gene has CDR1 MRHNA and CDR2 SNTAGT. Trimming stripped 6 bases from V and 0 bases from J, with 24 bases between. This CDR3 region has 19 residues. CDR3 protein: CASRTESFSRGASYNEQFF. Here the CDR3 DNA reads TGTGCCAGCAGGACCGAGTCCTTTTCTCGGGGGGCCTCCTACAATGAGCAGTTCTTC.

V gene TRBV6-1 combines with J gene TRBJ2-7; a weak D match, TRBD1 (5 bases). Per the germline V gene, CDR1 is MNHNS and CDR2 is SASEGT. The ends were cut back, 5 bases at V and 1 base at J, with 9 bases in the middle. The CDR3 is made up of 13 amino acids. CDR3 DNA sequence: TGTGCCAGCAGTCCAGGGAAATCCTACGAGCAGTACTTC. This sequence encodes CASSPGKSYEQYF.

A few counts support this clonotype. This chain links TRBV7-8 with TRBJ2-1; the match to TRBD1 covers 8 bases. V lost 0 bases to trimming and J lost 3 bases; unmatched junction nucleotides: 4. The CDR3 loop spans 16 amino acids. CDR1 and CDR2 from the germline V gene are SGHVS and FQNEAQ. CDR3 coding DNA: TGTGCCAGCAGCTTAGCAGAGACAGGGGTCTACAATGAGCAGTTCTTC. It specifies CASSLAETGVYNEQFF.

This clonotype was recorded many times. This rearrangement joins TRBV3-1 to TRBJ2-3; D gene unclear. Looked up from germline, CDR1 is LGHDT and CDR2 is YNNKEL (reference sequence). The CDR3 is 12 amino acids. Trimming removed 4 bases at V and 2 bases at J, with 4 bases between. CDR3 protein: CASSRNTDTQYF. The CDR3 region has the DNA TGTGCCAGCAGCCGAAACACAGATACGCAGTATTTT.

This clonotype was seen at least ten times. The genes are TRBV4-3 and TRBJ2-4; 7 nucleotides match TRBD1. This CDR3 is 16 amino acids long. The V segment lost 4 bases and the J segment 2 bases; nucleotides outside the gene matches: 8. The germline V gene encodes CDR1 LGHNA and CDR2 YSLEER. DNA for the CDR3: TGCGCCAGCAGCCCGGGTAGGGGGCGACCCAAAAACATTCAGTACTTC. Protein product: CASSPGRGRPKNIQYF.

This chain links TRBV20-1 with TRBJ1-2; no clear D. V dropped 6 bases and J dropped 2 bases, with 16 bases sitting between them. The CDR3 extends over 14 amino acids. Germline V CDR1 and CDR2: DFQATT, SNEGSKA (reference sequence). This chain's CDR3 is CSASPYTSNYGYTF. The CDR3, as DNA: TGCAGTGCAAGCCCGTACACCTCCAACTATGGCTACACCTTC.

The chain combines TRBV5-1 with TRBJ1-2, with a possible D match to TRBD1 (5 bases). Germline V gives CDR1 SGHRS, CDR2 YFSETQ. Trimming left V 4 bases short and J 4 bases short, with 17 bases between. The CDR3 totals 15 residues. The chain's CDR3 is CASSPRRGDPYGYTF. CDR3 in DNA: TGCGCCAGCAGCCCCCGAAGAGGGGATCCCTATGGCTACACCTTC.

This clonotype has more than one count but fewer than ten. The chain is built from TRBV7-2 and TRBJ2-5; 8 bases fit TRBD1. V lost 5 bases to trimming and J lost 5 bases; unmatched junction nucleotides: 7. From germline, CDR1 is SGHTA and CDR2 FQGNSA. This CDR3 comprises 14 residues. CDR3 loop: CASSGQGNSETQYF. In DNA form, the CDR3 reads TGTGCCAGCAGCGGACAGGGAAATAGTGAGACCCAGTACTTC.

The V and J genes are TRBV20-1 and TRBJ1-5, with D hard to call. Germline V lookup: CDR1 DFQATT, CDR2 SNEGSKA (reference sequence). V lost 3 bases and J lost 3, with 6 bases in between. The CDR3 totals 12 residues. The CDR3 DNA follows: TGCAGTGCTAGCGGATACAATCAGCCCCAGCATTTT. It is translated as CSASGYNQPQHF.

The chain is built from TRBV5-6 and TRBJ1-1; D not certain. Germline V gene data show CDR1 as SGHDT and CDR2 as YYEEEE. V lost 4 bases and J lost 5, with 21 bases in between. The CDR3 consists of 16 residues. The CDR3 DNA follows: TGTGCCAGCAGCCGGCTGGGTGTGGGGAAAGAAACTGAAGCTTTCTTT. Translated, it gives CASSRLGVGKETEAFF.

This clonotype was observed a few times. V usage is TRBV7-2 and J usage is TRBJ1-4; D gene uncertain. Between the trimmed V and J ends, which lost 2 bases and 8 bases, there was a span of 9 bases. This CDR3 spans 13 amino acids. Germline V gene data show CDR1 as SGHTA and CDR2 as FQGNSA. The CDR3 sequence is CASSLNSGEKLFF. In nucleotides, the CDR3 is TGTGCCAGCAGCTTAAACTCGGGGGAAAAACTGTTTTTT.

The V and J genes are TRBV28 and TRBJ2-3; 11 bases map to TRBD2. This CDR3 contains 15 residues. Germline CDR1 reads MDHEN; CDR2 reads SYDVKM. V shed 5 bases and J 2 bases; nucleotides not matched to a gene: 3. The CDR3 protein is CASSVAGGNTDTQYF. The DNA of the CDR3 is TGTGCCAGCAGTGTAGCGGGGGGGAACACAGATACGCAGTATTTT.

The chain employs TRBV7-2 and TRBJ2-2, with D hard to call. Between the trimmed V and J ends, which lost 3 bases and 3 bases, there was a span of 11 bases. Germline V gene sequence: CDR1 SGHTA, CDR2 FQGNSA. The CDR3 runs to 15 residues. In nucleotides, the CDR3 is TGTGCCAGCAGCTTGTACCGGGTTCACACCGGGGAGCTGTTTTTT. This translates into CASSLYRVHTGELFF.

This clonotype was detected many times. This chain connects TRBV7-2 to TRBJ2-2; D gene uncertain. The CDR3 runs to 13 residues. The V gene's germline CDR1 is SGHTA and CDR2 FQGNSA. V lost 4 bases and J 6 bases, leaving 9 bases between the germline ends. This CDR3 reads CASSSDLAGELFF. CDR3 DNA: TGTGCCAGCAGCTCGGACCTGGCCGGGGAGCTGTTTTTT.

This chain uses TRBV7-9 with TRBJ1-2; D is undetermined. Germline V gene lookup returns CDR1 SEHNR and CDR2 FQNEAQ (reference sequence). This CDR3 region has 9 residues. V was pared by 5 bases and J by 10 bases, with 5 bases between. The CDR3 is CASSPIYTF. The CDR3 DNA sequence: TGTGCCAGCAGCCCGATCTACACCTTC.

The V gene is TRBV2, the J gene TRBJ1-5; D not resolved. V was shortened by 8 bases and J by 0 bases, with 11 bases between the two germline ends. The CDR3 length is 14 residues. Germline V gene sequence: CDR1 SNHLY, CDR2 FYNNEI. The CDR3 region has the DNA TGTGCCAGCCGAGGTCCTTATAGCAATCAGCCCCAGCATTTT. Encoded protein: CASRGPYSNQPQHF.